This TCR beta chain was observed in a study of T cells in Graves' hyperthyroidism and ophthalmopathy. V was cut by 0 bases and J by 3 bases, with 12 bases left in between. CDR3 length: 15 amino acids. Germline V gives CDR1 SGHRS, CDR2 YFSETQ. Study-wide results and limits: Ophthalmopathy prediction by the model preceded onset by a median approximately 6.9 months.

This clonotype came up many times. Its specificity is not known. Diagnosis of hyperthyroidism was new in patients aged 18 to 65, and its duration was under 2 months. Amplified TCR beta CDR3 regions came from RNA transcripts. The TCR CDR3 was amplified in a first-round RT-PCR using the HTBI primer set. TCRdb reanalysed the multiplex PCR reads using MiXCR and keeps one entry per CDR3 protein. Counted here are 300,000 or so distinct CDR3 sequences, about 20% occurring once; the ten biggest clones make up roughly 49%. Source material: blood. This rearrangement joins TRBV5-1 to TRBJ2-5; D unclear. The receptor was derived from a woman aged 50 to 60 with Graves' hyperthyroidism. CDR3 DNA: TGCGCCAGCAGCTTGGAGGGCGGCGGAAAAGAGACCCAGTACTTC. It yields the protein CASSLEGGGKETQYF.